The clone carrying this TCR beta chain was recorded only once. The antigen is unknown. All the donors were Caucasian adults who lived in Nashville, Tennessee. A CD45RA+ naive subset and a CD45RA-negative memory subset were split from CD4+ cells. Sequenced by immunoSEQ multiplex PCR; TCRdb stores in-frame clones only, minus some. The sample includes 2 million to 3 million clones, 80% to 95% of them seen just once. This record comes from a study of shared clonotypes between healthy human individuals. Study observations and caveats: Generation probability values for non-shared clonotypes were lower than those for clonotypes shared by all four donors.

Material: naive CD4+ T cells from PBMCs. Subset specified: CD45RA+ positively selected. The receptor's source is a man between 18 and 29 years old in good health. Some clones in this sample may be carry-over from other donors' samples.

The CDR3 loop reads CASSLGRYTEAFF. The CDR3 DNA sequence: TGTGCCAGCAGCTTGGGACGGTACACTGAAGCTTTCTTT. The chain couples TRBV7-2 to TRBJ1-1, with D possibly TRBD1 on 5 matching bases. The ends were cut back, 3 bases at V and 3 bases at J, with 8 bases in the middle. The germline V gene encodes CDR1 SGHTA and CDR2 FQGNSA. The CDR3 runs 13 residues.